This T cell receptor (beta chain) originates from a study of cytomegalovirus exposure and HLA in healthy donors. Points from the study as a whole: Later analysis revealed greater clonal expansion in HLA-associated TCR beta chains than in equally common others.

The J segment lost 10 bases and the V segment lost 4 bases, leaving 6 bases of the junction unmatched. CDR1 and CDR2 (germline): SGHDT, YYEEEE. The CDR3 has 13 residues. Comment on this clone: Antigen specificity is unknown.

With 60 Vbeta and 13 Jbeta primers, the PCR was carried out. Assay used: immunoSEQ multiplex PCR; TCRdb lists only in-frame clones, some missing. The repertoire consists of around 120,000 clones, with 75% to 80% occurring once and the leading ten covering 3% to 4%. The chain has TRBV5-6 and TRBJ1-2; 11 nucleotides align to TRBD1. The receptor comes from a woman aged 25-40 years in good health and CMV-seropositive. Sequences were obtained from PBMCs. Here the CDR3 reads CASSTPGQGDYTF. The CDR3 DNA follows: TGTGCCAGCAGCACACCGGGACAGGGGGACTACACCTTC.